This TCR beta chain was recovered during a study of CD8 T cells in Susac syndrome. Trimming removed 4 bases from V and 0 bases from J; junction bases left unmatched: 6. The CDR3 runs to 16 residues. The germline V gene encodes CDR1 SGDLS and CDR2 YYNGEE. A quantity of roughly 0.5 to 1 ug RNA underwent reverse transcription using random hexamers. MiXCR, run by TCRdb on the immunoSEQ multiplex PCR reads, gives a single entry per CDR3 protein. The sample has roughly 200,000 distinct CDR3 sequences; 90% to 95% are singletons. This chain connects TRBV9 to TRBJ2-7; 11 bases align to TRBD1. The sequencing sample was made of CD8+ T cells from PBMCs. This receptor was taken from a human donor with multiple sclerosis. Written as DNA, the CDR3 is TGTGCCAGCAGCCCAGGGACAGGGGGTTTCTCCTACGAGCAGTACTTC. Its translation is CASSPGTGGFSYEQYF.